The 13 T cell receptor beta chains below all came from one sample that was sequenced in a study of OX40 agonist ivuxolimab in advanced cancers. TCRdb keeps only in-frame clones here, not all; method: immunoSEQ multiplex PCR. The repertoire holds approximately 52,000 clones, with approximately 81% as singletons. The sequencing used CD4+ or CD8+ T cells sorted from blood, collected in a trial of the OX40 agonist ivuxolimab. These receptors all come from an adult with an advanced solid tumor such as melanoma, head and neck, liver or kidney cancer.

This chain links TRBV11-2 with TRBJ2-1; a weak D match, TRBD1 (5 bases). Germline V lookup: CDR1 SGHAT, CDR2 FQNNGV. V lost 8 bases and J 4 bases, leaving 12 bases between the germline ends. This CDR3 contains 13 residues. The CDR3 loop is CASQQGHYNEQFF. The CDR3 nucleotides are TGTGCCAGCCAGCAGGGCCATTACAATGAGCAGTTCTTC.

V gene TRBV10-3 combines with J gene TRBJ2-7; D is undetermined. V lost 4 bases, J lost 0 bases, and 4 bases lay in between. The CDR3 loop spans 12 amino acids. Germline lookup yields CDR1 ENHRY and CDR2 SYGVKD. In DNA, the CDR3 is TGTGCCATCAGTGGGACCTCCTACGAGCAGTACTTC. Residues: CAISGTSYEQYF.

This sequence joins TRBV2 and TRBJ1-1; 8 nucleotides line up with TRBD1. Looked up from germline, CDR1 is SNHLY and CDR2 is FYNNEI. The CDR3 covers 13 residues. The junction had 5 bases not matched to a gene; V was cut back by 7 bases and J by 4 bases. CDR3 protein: CASTRQGSTEAFF. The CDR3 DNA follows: TGTGCCAGCACCAGACAGGGGAGCACTGAAGCTTTCTTT. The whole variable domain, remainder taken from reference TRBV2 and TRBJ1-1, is EPEVTQTPSHQVTQMGQEVILRCVPISNHLYFYWYRQILGQKVEFLVSFYNNEISEKSEIFDDQFSVERPDGSNFTLKIRSTKLEDSAMYFCASTRQGSTEAFFGQGTRLTVV.

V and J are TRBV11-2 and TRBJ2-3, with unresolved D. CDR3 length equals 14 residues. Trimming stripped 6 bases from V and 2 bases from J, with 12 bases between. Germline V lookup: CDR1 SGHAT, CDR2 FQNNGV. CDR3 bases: TGTGCCAGCAGTACCGGGCCCTACACAGATACGCAGTATTTT. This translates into CASSTGPYTDTQYF.

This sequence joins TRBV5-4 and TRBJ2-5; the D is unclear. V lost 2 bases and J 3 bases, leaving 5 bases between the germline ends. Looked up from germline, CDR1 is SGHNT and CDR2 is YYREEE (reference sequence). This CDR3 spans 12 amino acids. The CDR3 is CASSLRKETQYF. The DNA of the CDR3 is TGTGCCAGCAGCTTACGGAAAGAGACCCAGTACTTC. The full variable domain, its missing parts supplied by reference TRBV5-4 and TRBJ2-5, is ETGVTQSPTHLIKTRGQQVTLRCSSQSGHNTVSWYQQALGQGPQFIFQYYREEENGRGNFPPRFSGLQFPNYSSELNVNALELDDSALYLCASSLRKETQYFGPGTRLLVL.

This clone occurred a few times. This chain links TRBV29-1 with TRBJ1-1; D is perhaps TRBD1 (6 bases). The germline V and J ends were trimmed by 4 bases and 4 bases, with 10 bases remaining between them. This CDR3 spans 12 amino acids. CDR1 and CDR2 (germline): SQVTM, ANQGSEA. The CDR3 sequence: CSVVTGATEAFF. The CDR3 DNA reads TGCAGCGTTGTGACGGGGGCCACTGAAGCTTTCTTT.

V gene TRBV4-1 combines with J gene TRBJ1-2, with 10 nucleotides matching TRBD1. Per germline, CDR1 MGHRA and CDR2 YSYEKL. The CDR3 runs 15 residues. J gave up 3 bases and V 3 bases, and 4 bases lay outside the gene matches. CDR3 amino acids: CASSQTGGRDYGYTF. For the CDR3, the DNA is TGCGCCAGCAGCCAGACAGGGGGCCGGGACTATGGCTACACCTTC.

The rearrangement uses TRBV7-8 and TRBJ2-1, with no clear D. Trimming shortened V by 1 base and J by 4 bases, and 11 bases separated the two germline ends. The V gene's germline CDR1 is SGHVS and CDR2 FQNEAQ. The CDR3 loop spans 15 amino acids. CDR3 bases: TGTGCCAGCAGCTTAGGTGTTAGCAGTTACAATGAGCAGTTCTTC. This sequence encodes CASSLGVSSYNEQFF.

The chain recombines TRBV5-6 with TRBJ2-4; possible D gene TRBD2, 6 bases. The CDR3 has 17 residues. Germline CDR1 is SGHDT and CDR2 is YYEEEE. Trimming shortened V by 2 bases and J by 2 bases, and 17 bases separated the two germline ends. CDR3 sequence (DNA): TGTGCCAGCAGCTTATACGGGGGAGGCGGCACCAAAAACATTCAGTACTTC. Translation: CASSLYGGGGTKNIQYF.

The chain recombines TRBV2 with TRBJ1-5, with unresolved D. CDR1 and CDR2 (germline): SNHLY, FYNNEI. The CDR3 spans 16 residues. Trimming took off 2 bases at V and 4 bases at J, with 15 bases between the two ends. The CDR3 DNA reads TGTGCCAGCAGTGAACGGCCAAGGGTTGGGAATCAGCCCCAGCATTTT. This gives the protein CASSERPRVGNQPQHF.

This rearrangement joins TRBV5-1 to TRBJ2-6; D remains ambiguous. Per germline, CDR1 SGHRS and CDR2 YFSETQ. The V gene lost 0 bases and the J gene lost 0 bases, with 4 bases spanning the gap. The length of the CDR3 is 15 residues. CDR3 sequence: CASSLESSGANVLTF. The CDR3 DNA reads TGCGCCAGCAGCTTGGAGAGCTCTGGGGCCAACGTCCTGACTTTC. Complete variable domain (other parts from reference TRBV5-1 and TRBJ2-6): KAGVTQTPRYLIKTRGQQVTLSCSPISGHRSVSWYQQTPGQGLQFLFEYFSETQRNKGNFPGRFSGRQFSNSRSEMNVSTLELGDSALYLCASSLESSGANVLTFGAGSRLTVL.

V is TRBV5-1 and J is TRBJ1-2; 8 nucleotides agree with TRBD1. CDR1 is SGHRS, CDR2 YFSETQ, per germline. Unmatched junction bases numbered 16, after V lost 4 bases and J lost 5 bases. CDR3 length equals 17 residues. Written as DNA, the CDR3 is TGCGCCAGCAGCCAAACCGATGCGGACAGGGCCACTTATGGCTACACCTTC. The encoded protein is CASSQTDADRATYGYTF. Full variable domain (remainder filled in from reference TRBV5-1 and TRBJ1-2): KAGVTQTPRYLIKTRGQQVTLSCSPISGHRSVSWYQQTPGQGLQFLFEYFSETQRNKGNFPGRFSGRQFSNSRSEMNVSTLELGDSALYLCASSQTDADRATYGYTFGSGTRLTVV.

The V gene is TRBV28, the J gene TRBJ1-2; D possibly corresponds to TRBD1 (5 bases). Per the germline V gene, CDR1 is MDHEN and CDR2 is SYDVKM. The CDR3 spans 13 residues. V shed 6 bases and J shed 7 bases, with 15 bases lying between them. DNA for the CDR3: TGTGCCAGCAGGGGTGGGGGAGAGGGTGGCTACACCTTC. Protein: CASRGGGEGGYTF.